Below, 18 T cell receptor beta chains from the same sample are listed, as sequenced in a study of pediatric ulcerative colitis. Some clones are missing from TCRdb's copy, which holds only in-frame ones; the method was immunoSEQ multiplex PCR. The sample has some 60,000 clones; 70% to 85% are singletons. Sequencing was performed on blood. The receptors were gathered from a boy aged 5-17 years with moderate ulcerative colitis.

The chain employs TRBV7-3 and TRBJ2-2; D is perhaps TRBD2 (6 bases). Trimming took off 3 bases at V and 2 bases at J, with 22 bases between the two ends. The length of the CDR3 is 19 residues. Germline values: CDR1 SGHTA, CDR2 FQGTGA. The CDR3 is CASSLEGPASGRNTGELFF. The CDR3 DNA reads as TGTGCCAGCAGCTTGGAGGGCCCCGCGTCGGGTCGAAACACCGGGGAGCTGTTTTTT.

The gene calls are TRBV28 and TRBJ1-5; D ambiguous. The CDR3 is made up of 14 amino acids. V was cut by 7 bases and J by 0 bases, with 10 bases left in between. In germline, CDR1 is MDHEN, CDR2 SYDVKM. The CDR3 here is CASTGVDSNQPQHF. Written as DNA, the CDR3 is TGTGCCAGCACCGGGGTGGATAGCAATCAGCCCCAGCATTTT.

CDR3 sequence reads: CASSVRDRGRTEAFF. The CDR3 DNA is TGTGCCAGCAGCGTAAGAGACAGGGGGCGGACTGAAGCTTTCTTT. The chain carries TRBV9 and TRBJ1-1, with 10 nucleotides matching TRBD1. J gave up 5 bases and V 1 base, and 5 bases lay outside the gene matches. The germline V gene has CDR1 SGDLS and CDR2 YYNGEE. CDR3 length equals 15 residues.

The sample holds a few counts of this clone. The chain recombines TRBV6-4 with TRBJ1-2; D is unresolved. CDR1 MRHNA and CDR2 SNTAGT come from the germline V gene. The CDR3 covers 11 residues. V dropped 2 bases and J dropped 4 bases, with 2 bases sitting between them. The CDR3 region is CASSDAYGYTF. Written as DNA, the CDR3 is TGTGCCAGCAGTGACGCCTATGGCTACACCTTC.

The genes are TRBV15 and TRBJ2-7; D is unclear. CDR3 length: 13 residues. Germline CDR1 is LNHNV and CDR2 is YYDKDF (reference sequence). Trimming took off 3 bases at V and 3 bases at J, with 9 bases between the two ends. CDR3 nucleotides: TGTGCCACCAGCAGGGGGTCAGACTACGAGCAGTACTTC. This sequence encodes CATSRGSDYEQYF.

CDR3 in DNA: TGTGCCAGCAGCTTAGGTCTGGGCAATCAGCCCCAGCATTTT. This encodes CASSLGLGNQPQHF. The V and J genes are TRBV5-6 and TRBJ1-5; D uncertain. Germline V gene lookup returns CDR1 SGHDT and CDR2 YYEEEE. Trimming shortened V by 2 bases and J by 2 bases, and 8 bases separated the two germline ends. This CDR3 is 14 amino acids long.

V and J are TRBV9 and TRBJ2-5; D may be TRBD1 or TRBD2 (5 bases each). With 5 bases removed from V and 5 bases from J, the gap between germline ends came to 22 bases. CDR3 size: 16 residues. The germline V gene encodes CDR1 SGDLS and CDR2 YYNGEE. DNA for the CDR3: TGTGCCAGCAGTCATGGAAACGGGGCGGGTTTTGAGACCCAGTACTTC. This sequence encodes CASSHGNGAGFETQYF.

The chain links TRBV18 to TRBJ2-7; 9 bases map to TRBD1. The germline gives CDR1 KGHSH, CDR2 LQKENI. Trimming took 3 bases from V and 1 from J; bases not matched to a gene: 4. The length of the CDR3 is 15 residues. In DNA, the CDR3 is TGTGCCAGCTCACCTGGGGGACAGGGTTCCTACGAGCAGTACTTC. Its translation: CASSPGGQGSYEQYF.

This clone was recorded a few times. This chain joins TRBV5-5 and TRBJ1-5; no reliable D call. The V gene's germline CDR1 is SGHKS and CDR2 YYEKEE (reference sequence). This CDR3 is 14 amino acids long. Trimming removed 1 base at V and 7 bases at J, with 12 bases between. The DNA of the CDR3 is TGTGCCAGCAGCTTGACATTGACGGCGCAGCCCCAGCATTTT. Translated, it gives CASSLTLTAQPQHF. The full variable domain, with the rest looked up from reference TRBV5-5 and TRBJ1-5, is DAGVTQSPTHLIKTRGQQVTLRCSPISGHKSVSWYQQVLGQGPQFIFQYYEKEERGRGNFPDRFSARQFPNYSSELNVNALLLGDSALYLCASSLTLTAQPQHFGDGTRLSIL.

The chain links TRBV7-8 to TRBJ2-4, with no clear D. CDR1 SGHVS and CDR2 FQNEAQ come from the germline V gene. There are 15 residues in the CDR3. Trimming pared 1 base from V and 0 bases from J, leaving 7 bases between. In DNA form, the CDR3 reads TGTGCCAGCAGCTTAGGGCCTCTAGCCAAAAACATTCAGTACTTC. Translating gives CASSLGPLAKNIQYF.

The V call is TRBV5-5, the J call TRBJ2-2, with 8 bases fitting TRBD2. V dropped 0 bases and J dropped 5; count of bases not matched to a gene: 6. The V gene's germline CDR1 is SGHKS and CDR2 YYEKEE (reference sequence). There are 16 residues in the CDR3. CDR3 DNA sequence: TGTGCCAGCAGCTTGGTTGGGACTAGGGGGACCGGGGAGCTGTTTTTT. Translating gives CASSLVGTRGTGELFF.

CDR3 DNA: TGTGCCAGTAGTATAGATCGAGGGTTCTATGGCTACACCTTC. It yields the protein CASSIDRGFYGYTF. The chain has TRBV19 and TRBJ1-2; D unclear. This CDR3 comprises 14 residues. Trimming removed 0 bases from V and 4 bases from J, with 9 bases in between. CDR1 LNHDA and CDR2 SQIVND come from the germline V gene (reference sequence).

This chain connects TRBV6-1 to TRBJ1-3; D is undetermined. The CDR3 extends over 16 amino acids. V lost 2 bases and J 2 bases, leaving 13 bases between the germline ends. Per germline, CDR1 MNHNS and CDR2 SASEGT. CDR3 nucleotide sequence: TGTGCCAGCAGTGAATTCGGGTTTGAGGCTGGAAACACCATATATTTT. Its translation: CASSEFGFEAGNTIYF.

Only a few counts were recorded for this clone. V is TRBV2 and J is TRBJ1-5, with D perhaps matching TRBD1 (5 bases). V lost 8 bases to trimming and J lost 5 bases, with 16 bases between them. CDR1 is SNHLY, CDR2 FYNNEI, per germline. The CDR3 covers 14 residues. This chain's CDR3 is CASRGRGFDQPQHF. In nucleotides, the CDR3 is TGTGCCAGCCGCGGACGGGGGTTTGATCAGCCCCAGCATTTT.

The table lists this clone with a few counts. The chain's CDR3 is CASSQPFGSGAGVEQFF. The CDR3 DNA reads as TGTGCCAGCAGCCAGCCCTTTGGTTCAGGAGCCGGCGTGGAGCAGTTCTTC. The chain has TRBV4-2 and TRBJ2-1; D call uncertain. The germline CDR1 and CDR2 sequences are LGHNA and YNFKEQ. V gave up 3 bases and J gave up 10 bases, with 25 bases separating them. This CDR3 has 17 residues.

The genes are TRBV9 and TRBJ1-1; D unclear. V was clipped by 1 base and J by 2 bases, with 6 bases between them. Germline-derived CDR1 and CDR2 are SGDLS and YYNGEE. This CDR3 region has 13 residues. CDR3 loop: CASSVRGNTEAFF. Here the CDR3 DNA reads TGTGCCAGCAGCGTACGGGGTAACACTGAAGCTTTCTTT.

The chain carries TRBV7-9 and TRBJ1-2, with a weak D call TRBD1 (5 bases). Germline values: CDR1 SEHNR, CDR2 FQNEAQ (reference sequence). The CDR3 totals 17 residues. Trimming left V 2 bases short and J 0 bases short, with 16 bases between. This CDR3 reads CASSLYLGGSTNYGYTF. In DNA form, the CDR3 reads TGTGCCAGCAGCTTATATTTGGGGGGGTCCACTAACTATGGCTACACCTTC.

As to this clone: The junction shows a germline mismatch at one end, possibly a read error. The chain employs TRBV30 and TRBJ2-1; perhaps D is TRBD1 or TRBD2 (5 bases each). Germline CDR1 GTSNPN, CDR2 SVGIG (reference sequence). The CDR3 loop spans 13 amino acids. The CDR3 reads CAWRTGRHGAEIF. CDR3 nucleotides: TGTGCCTGGAGGACGGGTAGGCACGGGGCAGAGATCTTC.